This T cell receptor (beta chain) was identified during a study of CD8+ T cells in alopecia areata. The study's findings and limits: Just one nonresponder means the tie between baseline CD8+ expansion and response stays uncertain.

Documented treatment: oral pan-JAK inhibitor, 5-10 mg twice daily. As concerns this clone: What it recognizes is unknown.

CDR1 is MNHEY and CDR2 is SVGAGI in the germline V gene. V was shortened by 6 bases and J by 0 bases, with 15 bases between the two germline ends. This CDR3 is 15 amino acids long. cDNA prepared by RNA extraction and subsequent reverse transcription served as the template for sequencing. TCRdb keeps only in-frame clones here, not all; method: immunoSEQ multiplex PCR. The repertoire holds more than 130,000 clones, with roughly 82% as singletons. The material sequenced was CD8+ T cells sorted from blood, taken at week 4, from a patient treated with tofacitinib. V usage is TRBV6-5 and J usage is TRBJ2-7; a possible D gene is TRBD2 (7 bases). The receptor was derived from a human donor with alopecia areata. CDR3: CASREGGPSSYEQYF. As DNA, the CDR3 is TGTGCCAGCAGGGAGGGGGGGCCGAGCTCCTACGAGCAGTACTTC.